The text below deals with one T cell receptor (beta chain). This specimen comes from a study of blood T cell repertoires in COVID-19. As for the study in general: COVID-19 samples, acute and convalescent, were from the United States, Italy and Spain.

Sequencing was performed with immunoSEQ multiplex PCR; in TCRdb, only in-frame clones are kept and a portion is missing. The repertoire holds approximately 290,000 clones, with about 91% as singletons. CDR1 and CDR2 (germline): SGHKS, YYEKEE (reference sequence). This CDR3 is built from 14 residues. Trimming cost V 0 bases and J 9 bases; bases outside gene matches: 5. The genes are TRBV5-5 and TRBJ2-2, with 7 bases identical to TRBD2. The sequenced sample was peripheral blood. The sequence was collected from a woman in her fifties or sixties with acute or convalescent COVID-19. The CDR3 sequence: CASSLGLAGRELFF. The CDR3, as DNA: TGTGCCAGCAGCTTGGGACTAGCCGGCCGGGAGCTGTTTTTT.